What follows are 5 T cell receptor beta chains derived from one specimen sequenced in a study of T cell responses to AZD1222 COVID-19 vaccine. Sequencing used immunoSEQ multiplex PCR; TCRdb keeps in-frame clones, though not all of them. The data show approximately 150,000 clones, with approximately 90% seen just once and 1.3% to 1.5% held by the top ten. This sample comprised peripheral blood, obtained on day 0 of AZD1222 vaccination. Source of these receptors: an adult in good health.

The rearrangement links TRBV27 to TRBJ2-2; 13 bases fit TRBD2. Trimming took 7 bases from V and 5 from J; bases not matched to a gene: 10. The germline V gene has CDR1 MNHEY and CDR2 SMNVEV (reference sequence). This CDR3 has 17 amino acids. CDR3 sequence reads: CASTRGATSGGTGELFF. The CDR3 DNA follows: TGTGCCAGCACGCGGGGGGCGACTAGCGGGGGGACCGGGGAGCTGTTTTTT.

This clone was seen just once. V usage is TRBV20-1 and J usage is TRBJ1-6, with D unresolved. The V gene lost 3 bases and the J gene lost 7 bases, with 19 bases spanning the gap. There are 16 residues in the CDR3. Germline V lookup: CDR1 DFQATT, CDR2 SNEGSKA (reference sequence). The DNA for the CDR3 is TGCAGTGCTAGTCAGGCCGCTCGGCAGAGAAATTCACCCCTCCACTTT. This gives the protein CSASQAARQRNSPLHF.

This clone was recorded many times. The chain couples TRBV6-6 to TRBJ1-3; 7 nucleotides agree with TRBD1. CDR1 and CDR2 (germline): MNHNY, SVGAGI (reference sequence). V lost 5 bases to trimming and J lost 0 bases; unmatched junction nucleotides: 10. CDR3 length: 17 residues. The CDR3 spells CASSQQGRWVSGNTIYF. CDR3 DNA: TGTGCCAGCAGTCAACAGGGGAGGTGGGTCTCTGGAAACACCATATATTTT.

CDR3 sequence (DNA): TGTGCCAGCAGTGAAAATGTCCGGGATTTACTGAAGGGGAACACTGAAGCTTTCTTT. This gives the protein CASSENVRDLLKGNTEAFF. This chain links TRBV6-4 with TRBJ1-1; no firm D call. The V gene's germline CDR1 is MRHNA and CDR2 SNTAGT. V shed 3 bases and J shed 1 base, with 24 bases lying between them. The CDR3 totals 19 residues.

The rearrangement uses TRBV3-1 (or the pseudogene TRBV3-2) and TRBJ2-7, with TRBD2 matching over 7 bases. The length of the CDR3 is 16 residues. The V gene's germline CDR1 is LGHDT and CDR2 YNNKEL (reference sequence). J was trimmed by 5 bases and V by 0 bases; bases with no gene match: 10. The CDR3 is CASSQDPGGWVDEQYF. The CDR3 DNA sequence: TGTGCCAGCAGCCAAGATCCGGGGGGTTGGGTCGACGAGCAGTACTTC.